One TCR beta chain is described in this entry. The antigen is unknown. This table comes from immunoSEQ multiplex PCR, and its TCRdb copy is limited to in-frame clones, with some not included. The repertoire includes roughly 130,000 clones, roughly 77% of them detected once, and approximately 1.9% sits in the top ten. The sample belongs to a study of radiation and T cells in renal cell carcinoma. Study at large: Nephrectomy followed 15 Gy stereotactic body radiation by 4 weeks.

Whole-study findings and limits: From baseline, blood top tumor clonotypes peaked at 2 weeks post-radiation.

The CDR3 sequence is 14 residues long. Unmatched junction bases numbered 2, after V lost 4 bases and J lost 0 bases. Germline-derived CDR1 and CDR2 are MNHEY and SVGAGI. As to time point: blood 2 weeks post-SBRT. Treatment noted: 15 Gy SBRT to primary tumor, nephrectomy 4 weeks later. After SBRT, blood was collected at 2 and 4 weeks, plus baseline. This renal cell carcinoma was of the clear cell type. Sequenced material: blood, taken from a patient whose treatment included radiotherapy and nephrectomy. The TCR comes from a woman aged 60 to 75 with renal cell carcinoma. The chain uses TRBV6-5 and TRBJ1-2, with TRBD1 matching over 7 bases. The CDR3 protein is CASSWDRTNYGYTF. The DNA of the CDR3 is TGTGCCAGCAGTTGGGACAGAACTAACTATGGCTACACCTTC.